The sequence of this TCR beta chain was determined in a study of blood T cell repertoires in COVID-19. Across the whole study: Samples came from the United States, Italy and Spain, spanning acute and convalescent COVID-19.

In the study's own analysis: How many nucleated cells were present was estimated from reference gene primer amplification. This table comes from immunoSEQ multiplex PCR, and its TCRdb copy is limited to in-frame clones, with some not included. V, J and clone size derive from that table, while D and trimming were established from the DNA sequence. The sample carries 65,000 to 70,000 clones, 65% to 90% recorded once. V lost 2 bases and J lost 4, with 11 bases in between. The CDR3 spans 14 residues. Germline CDR1 and CDR2: SNHLY and FYNNEI. Sequences were obtained from peripheral blood. This receptor was taken from a man at least 80 years old with active COVID-19. The V and J genes are TRBV2 and TRBJ2-5, with a possible D match to TRBD1 (5 bases). CDR3 sequence: CASSESSRVETQYF. DNA for the CDR3: TGTGCCAGCAGTGAAAGCAGCAGGGTAGAGACCCAGTACTTC.